Following are 26 T cell receptor beta chains from one sample sequenced in a study of cytomegalovirus exposure and HLA in healthy donors (dated by TCRdb to about 2017). Preparation of the library involved the immunoSEQ multiplex PCR assay. The multiplex PCR relied on a mix of 60 forward primers for TCR Vbeta segments and 13 reverse primers for TCR Jbeta segments. TCRdb provides this immuneACCESS table in a form limited to in-frame rearrangements. Some clones are lacking; in checked studies, under half of them reflect an unresolved V gene, and why the rest are absent is not known. This sample's records show 200,000 or so clones. The ten largest clones represent roughly 0.74% of the sample. The sample was PBMCs. Source of these receptors: a boy between 5 and 17 years old in good health and CMV-seronegative.

The CDR3 protein is CASSQGARPGETQYF. Written as DNA, the CDR3 is TGTGCCAGCAGCCAGGGGGCCCGCCCCGGAGAGACCCAGTACTTC. The rearrangement uses TRBV4-2 and TRBJ2-5; TRBD1 is a possible D gene (6 bases). With 3 bases removed from V and 4 bases from J, the gap between germline ends came to 15 bases. Germline CDR1 LGHNA, CDR2 YNFKEQ. The CDR3 has 15 residues.

The chain recombines TRBV30 with TRBJ2-1; D is perhaps TRBD2 (7 bases). This CDR3 is built from 14 residues. Trimming pared 3 bases from V and 4 bases from J, leaving 13 bases between. Germline CDR1 reads GTSNPN; CDR2 reads SVGIG (reference sequence). The CDR3 coding sequence is TGTGCCTGGAGCGCGGGGGCGTTGTACAATGAGCAGTTCTTC. As protein: CAWSAGALYNEQFF.

J is TRBJ1-1 and V is TRBV28; D unresolved. CDR1 MDHEN and CDR2 SYDVKM come from the germline V gene. Trimming cost V 8 bases and J 2 bases, with 9 bases left between them. CDR3 length: 12 amino acids. The CDR3 DNA follows: TGTGCCAGCGACTCAGTAAACACTGAAGCTTTCTTT. As protein: CASDSVNTEAFF.

The rearrangement links TRBV7-8 to TRBJ2-2; 10 nucleotides align to TRBD2. V was pared by 6 bases and J by 6 bases, with 22 bases of the junction left unmatched. The germline V gene encodes CDR1 SGHVS and CDR2 FQNEAQ. The CDR3 length is 20 residues. The CDR3 spells CASRVGVAGTLAGVAGELFF. DNA for the CDR3: TGTGCCAGCAGGGTGGGGGTCGCAGGGACCCTAGCGGGGGTGGCCGGGGAGCTGTTTTTT.

The rearrangement joins TRBV5-4 to TRBJ1-2; D gene unclear. Germline V gene lookup returns CDR1 SGHNT and CDR2 YYREEE (reference sequence). The germline V and J ends were trimmed by 10 bases and 8 bases, with 18 bases remaining between them. This CDR3 has 12 amino acids. For the CDR3, the DNA is TGTGCCCCCAGCCAAGATGGGCGCGGCTACACCTTC. Protein sequence: CAPSQDGRGYTF.

This chain connects TRBV5-4 to TRBJ1-1; TRBD1 agrees at 10 bases. The CDR3 runs to 16 residues. Looked up from germline, CDR1 is SGHNT and CDR2 is YYREEE (reference sequence). The junction had 6 bases not matched to a gene; V was cut back by 4 bases and J by 0 bases. CDR3 in DNA: TGTGCCAGCAGCGGCGACAGGGGGCAACTGAACACTGAAGCTTTCTTT. Amino acid sequence: CASSGDRGQLNTEAFF.

The chain uses TRBV4-3 and TRBJ1-1; TRBD1 matches 11 bases. Germline lookup yields CDR1 LGHNA and CDR2 YSLEER. V shed 0 bases, J shed 11 bases, and the junction held 14 bases outside the gene matches. This CDR3 contains 17 residues. CDR3 residues: CASSQEIEDRGQKGAFF. Written as DNA, the CDR3 is TGCGCCAGCAGCCAAGAAATTGAGGACAGGGGGCAGAAGGGGGCTTTCTTT.

CDR3 DNA sequence: TGTGCCTGCCTCCCGGCGGGCAGTTTTTCCTACGAGCAGTACTTC. As protein: CACLPAGSFSYEQYF. The rearrangement joins TRBV30 to TRBJ2-5, with D possibly TRBD2 on 5 matching bases. TRBJ2-7 explains the end of the DNA better; the J call may be wrong. The length of the CDR3 is 15 residues. Germline CDR1 and CDR2: GTSNPN and SVGIG (reference sequence).

The chain has TRBV7-2 and TRBJ1-2, with D maybe TRBD1 (6 bases). The germline V and J ends were trimmed by 2 bases and 7 bases, with 20 bases remaining between them. The germline V gene has CDR1 SGHTA and CDR2 FQGNSA. The CDR3 runs 16 residues. The CDR3 nucleotides read TGTGCCAGCAGCTTAAGGGACACCACCCTTTGGGGTGGCTACACCTTC. Translation: CASSLRDTTLWGGYTF.

Remarks on this clone: At the DNA level, this CDR3 is encoded by other sequences in the same sample as well. The chain uses TRBV6-5 and TRBJ2-3, with a tentative D call TRBD2 (5 bases). Trimming took 3 bases from V and 1 from J, leaving 11 bases between them. CDR3 size: 15 residues. CDR1 and CDR2 (germline): MNHEY, SVGAGI. CDR3 nucleotide sequence: TGTGCCAGCAGTTATGGCCTAGCCGGCACAGATACGCAGTATTTT. It encodes CASSYGLAGTDTQYF.

The CDR3, as DNA: TGTGCCAGCAGTGAAGGGACAGGAGCTTCGCGAGTCTATGGCTACACCTTC. Its protein is CASSEGTGASRVYGYTF. V and J are TRBV6-1 and TRBJ1-2; the match to TRBD1 covers 7 bases. The germline V gene has CDR1 MNHNS and CDR2 SASEGT. CDR3 size: 17 residues. With 1 base clipped from V and 4 bases from J, the junction kept 12 bases outside the gene matches.

The rearrangement joins TRBV6-5 to TRBJ2-7, with a weak D call TRBD2 (5 bases). The germline V gene encodes CDR1 MNHEY and CDR2 SVGAGI. Trimming cost V 2 bases and J 7 bases, with 9 bases left between them. The CDR3 is 12 amino acids. The CDR3: CASSYRSGEQYF. DNA of the CDR3: TGTGCCAGCAGTTACCGTTCGGGGGAGCAGTACTTC.

The chain carries TRBV9 and TRBJ2-3; 8 nucleotides align to TRBD2. This CDR3 has 19 amino acids. J lost 4 bases, V lost 0 bases, and 16 bases had no gene match. CDR1 SGDLS and CDR2 YYNGEE come from the germline V gene. Written as DNA, the CDR3 is TGTGCCAGCAGCGTAGCCCCGTTCCGGACTAGCCCAAACGCAGATACGCAGTATTTT. This gives the protein CASSVAPFRTSPNADTQYF.

The chain has TRBV19 and TRBJ1-1; the match to TRBD1 covers 12 bases. CDR1 LNHDA and CDR2 SQIVND come from the germline V gene (reference sequence). This CDR3 comprises 16 residues. After removal of 5 bases from V and 10 bases from J, the junction contained 14 bases not matched to a gene. CDR3 region: CASSYSGTGGLNGAFF. The CDR3 nucleotides are TGTGCCAGTAGTTACTCCGGGACAGGGGGCCTTAACGGAGCTTTCTTT. Looking up the rest from reference TRBV19 and TRBJ1-1 gives the full variable domain: DGGITQSPKYLFRKEGQNVTLSCEQNLNHDAMYWYRQDPGQGLRLIYYSQIVNDFQKGDIAEGYSVSREKKESFPLTVTSAQKNPTAFYLCASSYSGTGGLNGAFFGQGTRLTVV.

The chain joins TRBV5-1 to TRBJ1-1, with a weak D call TRBD1 (6 bases). This CDR3 has 13 amino acids. The V end lost 3 bases, the J end lost 1 base, and 7 bases lay between the germline ends. The germline CDR1 and CDR2 sequences are SGHRS and YFSETQ. The CDR3 nucleotides read TGCGCCAGCAGCTCACAGGGGAACACTGAAGCTTTCTTT. Its translation: CASSSQGNTEAFF. The full variable domain, in which reference TRBV5-1 and TRBJ1-1 provide the parts outside the CDR3, is KAGVTQTPRYLIKTRGQQVTLSCSPISGHRSVSWYQQTPGQGLQFLFEYFSETQRNKGNFPGRFSGRQFSNSRSEMNVSTLELGDSALYLCASSSQGNTEAFFGQGTRLTVV.

This chain joins TRBV6-1 and TRBJ2-5; 7 nucleotides agree with TRBD1. V gave up 10 bases and J gave up 5 bases; unmatched junction bases: 16. CDR1 is MNHNS, CDR2 SASEGT, per germline. The CDR3 loop spans 15 amino acids. The CDR3 sequence is CATTPEGGLKETQYF. The CDR3 coding sequence is TGTGCCACCACACCAGAAGGGGGCTTAAAGGAGACCCAGTACTTC.

This rearrangement joins TRBV7-3 to TRBJ2-3; D is undetermined. The CDR3 has 16 residues. V shed 2 bases and J shed 0 bases, with 12 bases lying between them. Germline CDR1 and CDR2: SGHTA and FQGTGA. CDR3 bases: TGTGCCAGCAGCTTAGCCGGCGGTCCCAGCACAGATACGCAGTATTTT. It translates to CASSLAGGPSTDTQYF.

On this clone itself: Other DNA sequences in the sample encode the same CDR3. The chain links TRBV19 to TRBJ1-5; no reliable D call. CDR1 is LNHDA and CDR2 is SQIVND in the germline V gene (reference sequence). The germline V and J ends were trimmed by 2 bases and 0 bases, with 8 bases remaining between them. This CDR3 is 15 amino acids long. The CDR3 region has the DNA TGTGCCAGTAGTATACTGTCGTATAGCAATCAGCCCCAGCATTTT. It is translated as CASSILSYSNQPQHF. Combining the CDR3 with reference TRBV19 and TRBJ1-5 gives the whole variable domain DGGITQSPKYLFRKEGQNVTLSCEQNLNHDAMYWYRQDPGQGLRLIYYSQIVNDFQKGDIAEGYSVSREKKESFPLTVTSAQKNPTAFYLCASSILSYSNQPQHFGDGTRLSIL.

This rearrangement joins TRBV7-2 to TRBJ2-1; the match to TRBD2 covers 10 bases. This CDR3 comprises 19 residues. The J segment lost 6 bases and the V segment lost 2 bases, leaving 16 bases of the junction unmatched. Germline V CDR1 and CDR2: SGHTA, FQGNSA. As DNA, the CDR3 is TGTGCCAGCAGCTTAAGGAGGCCTGGGGGAGCGGGGGGGCGCAATGAGCAGTTCTTC. Amino acid sequence: CASSLRRPGGAGGRNEQFF.

The J gene is TRBJ2-3, the V gene TRBV5-4, with a possible D match to TRBD1 (7 bases). Trimming took 5 bases from V and 6 from J, leaving 16 bases between them. Germline V gene data show CDR1 as SGHNT and CDR2 as YYREEE (reference sequence). This CDR3 has 14 amino acids. CDR3 amino acids: CASRGQGGVDTQYF. In nucleotides, the CDR3 is TGTGCCAGCAGGGGGCAGGGGGGCGTTGATACGCAGTATTTT.

The CDR3 sequence: CASSLVRGLGEKLFF. CDR3 nucleotides: TGCGCCAGCAGCTTGGTGCGAGGGCTCGGTGAAAAACTGTTTTTT. The V gene is TRBV5-1, the J gene TRBJ1-4; D gene unclear. The germline gives CDR1 SGHRS, CDR2 YFSETQ. V gave up 0 bases and J gave up 7 bases, with 13 bases separating them. The CDR3 runs 15 residues.

The V and J genes are TRBV2 and TRBJ2-1, with 10 bases aligning to TRBD2. Germline trimming cut 7 bases from V and 5 bases from J; bases unmatched to any gene: 8. CDR3 length: 15 amino acids. Germline V CDR1 and CDR2: SNHLY, FYNNEI. The CDR3 region is CASKSSGGANNEQFF. CDR3 nucleotide sequence: TGTGCCAGCAAATCAAGCGGGGGGGCGAACAATGAGCAGTTCTTC.

The V and J genes are TRBV4-1 and TRBJ1-2; 9 nucleotides agree with TRBD1. The germline V gene has CDR1 MGHRA and CDR2 YSYEKL. V shed 4 bases, J shed 0 bases, and the junction held 21 bases outside the gene matches. The length of the CDR3 is 21 residues. The CDR3 coding sequence is TGCGCCAGCAGCCGGAGCAGTCGGACAGGGGTTAAATCTTTAGCTAACTATGGCTACACCTTC. This sequence encodes CASSRSSRTGVKSLANYGYTF.

Written as DNA, the CDR3 is TGCGCCAGCAGCTCAGGAGGGACTAGTCCTCAAGAGACCCAGTACTTC. This translates into CASSSGGTSPQETQYF. This chain joins TRBV5-1 and TRBJ2-5; TRBD2 matches 8 bases. The CDR3 has 16 amino acids. V shed 3 bases, J shed 2 bases, and the junction held 9 bases outside the gene matches. Germline CDR1 SGHRS, CDR2 YFSETQ.

V is TRBV5-1 and J is TRBJ1-4; the match to TRBD1 covers 8 bases. After removal of 4 bases from V and 6 bases from J, the junction contained 5 bases not matched to a gene. The V gene's germline CDR1 is SGHRS and CDR2 YFSETQ. The CDR3 is made up of 14 amino acids. The CDR3 nucleotides are TGCGCCAGCAGCCTGGACAGGGCGGATGAAAAACTGTTTTTT. This codes for CASSLDRADEKLFF. The full variable domain, rest sourced from reference TRBV5-1 and TRBJ1-4, is KAGVTQTPRYLIKTRGQQVTLSCSPISGHRSVSWYQQTPGQGLQFLFEYFSETQRNKGNFPGRFSGRQFSNSRSEMNVSTLELGDSALYLCASSLDRADEKLFFGSGTQLSVL.

This chain uses TRBV29-1 with TRBJ2-7, with TRBD2 matching 7 bases. Germline V CDR1 and CDR2: SQVTM, ANQGSEA. The CDR3 is made up of 13 amino acids. V shed 2 bases and J 5 bases; nucleotides not matched to a gene: 6. The CDR3 bases are TGCAGCGTTGAACGGGGGGAGCCCAACGAGCAGTACTTC. Residues: CSVERGEPNEQYF.